These 6 T cell receptor beta chains came from one sample sequenced in a study of shared clonotypes between healthy human individuals. Some clones are missing from TCRdb's copy, which holds only in-frame ones; the method was immunoSEQ multiplex PCR. The sample includes about 510,000 clones, over 75% of them seen just once. Sample: PBMCs. The source is a middle-aged woman in good health. Some clones in this sample may be carry-over from other donors' samples.

This clone was detected many times. The chain employs TRBV5-1 and TRBJ1-2, with 8 bases matching TRBD1. In germline, CDR1 is SGHRS, CDR2 YFSETQ. Unmatched junction bases numbered 11, after V lost 4 bases and J lost 6 bases. The CDR3 loop spans 15 amino acids. CDR3 residues: CASSPRPGGRDGYTF. The CDR3 DNA reads TGCGCCAGCAGCCCGAGACCAGGGGGCAGAGATGGCTACACCTTC.

This clone showed up just a few times. The V call is TRBV2, the J call TRBJ2-7; D is undetermined. Between the trimmed V and J ends, which lost 4 bases and 3 bases, there was a span of 7 bases. In germline, CDR1 is SNHLY, CDR2 FYNNEI. This CDR3 has 12 amino acids. CDR3 residues: CASSALDYEQYF. The CDR3, as DNA: TGTGCCAGCAGTGCCTTGGACTACGAGCAGTACTTC. The full variable domain, rest sourced from reference TRBV2 and TRBJ2-7, is EPEVTQTPSHQVTQMGQEVILRCVPISNHLYFYWYRQILGQKVEFLVSFYNNEISEKSEIFDDQFSVERPDGSNFTLKIRSTKLEDSAMYFCASSALDYEQYFGPGTRLTVT.

The gene calls are TRBV25-1 and TRBJ1-1; a weak D match, TRBD1 (6 bases). The CDR3 is 11 residues long. The V and J ends lost 1 base and 11 bases respectively, with 8 bases between them. The V gene's germline CDR1 is MGHDK and CDR2 SYGVNS. CDR3 sequence: CASSESGEAFF. The CDR3 DNA sequence: TGTGCCAGCAGTGAATCAGGGGAGGCTTTCTTT.

V and J are TRBV19 and TRBJ1-6; D call uncertain. Trimming removed 0 bases from V and 9 bases from J, with 6 bases in between. The length of the CDR3 is 13 residues. In germline, CDR1 is LNHDA, CDR2 SQIVND (reference sequence). This CDR3 reads CASSIDLISPLHF. The CDR3 nucleotides read TGTGCCAGTAGTATAGATCTAATTTCACCCCTCCACTTT.

The chain recombines TRBV6-6 with TRBJ2-3; D uncertain. Deletions cut 2 bases from V and 6 bases from J, with 12 bases between. CDR3 size: 14 residues. The V gene's germline CDR1 is MNHNY and CDR2 SVGAGI (reference sequence). The CDR3 region is CASSYTTLGDTQYF. The CDR3 DNA is TGTGCCAGCAGTTACACTACTTTAGGGGATACGCAGTATTTT.

Note on this clone: One junction end does not reproduce the germline sequence, and a read error may be involved. The chain links TRBV5-1 to TRBJ1-3, with D possibly TRBD1 on 5 matching bases. In germline, CDR1 is SGHRS, CDR2 YFSETQ. This CDR3 is built from 16 residues. Here the CDR3 reads CASSLGDVRSGNTIYF. In DNA, the CDR3 is TGCGCCAGCAGTTTGGGGGACGTTCGCTCTGGAAACACCATATATTTT.